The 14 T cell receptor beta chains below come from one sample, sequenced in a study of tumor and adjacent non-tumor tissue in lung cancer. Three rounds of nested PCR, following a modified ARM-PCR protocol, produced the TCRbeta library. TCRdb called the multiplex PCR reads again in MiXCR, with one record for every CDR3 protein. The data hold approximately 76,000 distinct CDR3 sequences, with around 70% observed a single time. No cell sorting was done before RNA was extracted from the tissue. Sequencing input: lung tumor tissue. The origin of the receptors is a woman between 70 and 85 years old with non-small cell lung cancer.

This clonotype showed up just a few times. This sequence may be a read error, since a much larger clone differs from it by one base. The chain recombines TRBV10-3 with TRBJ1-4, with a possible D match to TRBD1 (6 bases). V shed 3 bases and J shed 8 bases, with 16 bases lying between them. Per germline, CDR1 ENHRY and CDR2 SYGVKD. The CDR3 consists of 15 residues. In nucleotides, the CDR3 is TGTGCCATCAGTGATTCGGGGGGGCCCACCGAAAAACTGTTTTTT. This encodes CAISDSGGPTEKLFF.

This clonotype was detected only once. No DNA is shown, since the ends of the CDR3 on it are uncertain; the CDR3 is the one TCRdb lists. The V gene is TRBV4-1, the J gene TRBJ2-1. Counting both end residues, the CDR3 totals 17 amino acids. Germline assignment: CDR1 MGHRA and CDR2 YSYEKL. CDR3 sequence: CASSSIWERASYNGQFF.

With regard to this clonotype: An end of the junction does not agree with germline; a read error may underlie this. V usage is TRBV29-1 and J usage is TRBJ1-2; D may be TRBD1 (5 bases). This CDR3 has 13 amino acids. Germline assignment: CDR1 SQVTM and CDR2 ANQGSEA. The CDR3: CSVGDTGDYGYAF. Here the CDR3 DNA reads TGCAGCGTTGGGGATACTGGGGACTATGGCTACGCCTTC.

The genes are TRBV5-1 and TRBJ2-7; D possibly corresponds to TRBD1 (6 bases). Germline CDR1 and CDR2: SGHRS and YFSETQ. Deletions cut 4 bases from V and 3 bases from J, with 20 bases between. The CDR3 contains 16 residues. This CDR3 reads CASSRGDKGLNYEQYF. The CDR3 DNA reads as TGCGCCAGCAGCAGAGGGGACAAGGGATTGAACTACGAGCAGTACTTC.

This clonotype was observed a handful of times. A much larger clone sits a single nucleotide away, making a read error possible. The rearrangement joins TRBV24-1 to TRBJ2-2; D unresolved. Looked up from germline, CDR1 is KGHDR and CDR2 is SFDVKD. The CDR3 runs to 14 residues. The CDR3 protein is CATSDLSFTRELFF. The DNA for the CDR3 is TGTGCCACCAGTGATTTGTCTTTCACCAGGGAGCTGTTTTTT.

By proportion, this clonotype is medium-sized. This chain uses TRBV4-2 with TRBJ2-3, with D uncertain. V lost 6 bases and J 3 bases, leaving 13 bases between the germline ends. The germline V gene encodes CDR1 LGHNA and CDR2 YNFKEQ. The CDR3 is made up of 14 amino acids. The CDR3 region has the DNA TGTGCCAGCAGTTTTGCTCCGGGTACAGATACGCAGTATTTT. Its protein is CASSFAPGTDTQYF.

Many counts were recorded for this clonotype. DNA of the CDR3: TGTGCCTGGAGTGGAGGGTTCTATGGCTACACCTTC. Residues: CAWSGGFYGYTF. This sequence joins TRBV30 and TRBJ1-2; no reliable D call. Germline V lookup: CDR1 GTSNPN, CDR2 SVGIG (reference sequence). Trimming removed 1 base at V and 4 bases at J, with 7 bases between. The CDR3 consists of 12 residues.

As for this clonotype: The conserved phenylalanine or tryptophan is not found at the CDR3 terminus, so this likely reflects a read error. The CDR3 reads CASSYTGQGARGQYI. The CDR3 DNA reads as TGTGCCAGCAGTTACACCGGACAGGGGGCGCGTGGGCAGTACATA. The genes are TRBV6-5 and TRBJ2-7; 11 nucleotides agree with TRBD1. V shed 2 bases and J 9 bases; nucleotides not matched to a gene: 9. The germline gives CDR1 MNHEY, CDR2 SVGAGI. This CDR3 is built from 15 residues.

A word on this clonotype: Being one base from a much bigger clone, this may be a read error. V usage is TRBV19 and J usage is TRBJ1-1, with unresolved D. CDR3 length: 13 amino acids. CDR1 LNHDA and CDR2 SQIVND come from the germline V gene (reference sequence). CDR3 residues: CASSIRVNTETFF. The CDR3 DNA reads TGTGCCAGTAGTATTAGGGTGAACACTGAAACTTTCTTT.

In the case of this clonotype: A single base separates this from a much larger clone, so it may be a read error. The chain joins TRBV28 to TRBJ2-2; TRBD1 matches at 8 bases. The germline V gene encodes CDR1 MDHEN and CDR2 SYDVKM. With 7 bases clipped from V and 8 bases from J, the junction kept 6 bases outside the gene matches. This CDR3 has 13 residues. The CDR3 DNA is TGTGCCAGCAAGGCAGGGGGCTTAGGGGAGCTGTTTTTT. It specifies CASKAGGLGELFF.

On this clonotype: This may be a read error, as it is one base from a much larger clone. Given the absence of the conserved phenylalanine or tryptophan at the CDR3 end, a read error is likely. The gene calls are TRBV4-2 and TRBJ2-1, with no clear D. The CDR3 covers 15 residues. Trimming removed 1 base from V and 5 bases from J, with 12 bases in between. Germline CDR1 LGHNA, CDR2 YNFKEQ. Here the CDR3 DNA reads TGTGCCAGCAGCCAAGCGGCATGGGATGACAATGAGCAGTTCCTC. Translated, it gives CASSQAAWDDNEQFL.

CDR3 coding DNA: TGTGCCATCACAAGTGCAGGGCCCGGTGGATACACCTTC. The encoded protein is CAITSAGPGGYTF. The rearrangement uses TRBV10-3 and TRBJ1-2, with D tentatively TRBD1 (5 bases). The CDR3 covers 13 residues. Trimming left V 7 bases short and J 11 bases short, with 20 bases between. Germline V gene data show CDR1 as ENHRY and CDR2 as SYGVKD.

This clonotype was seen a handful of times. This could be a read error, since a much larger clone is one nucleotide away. Here the CDR3 DNA reads TGCAGTGCTTCCCTTCGGGACAAGGGATATGATGAGCAGTTCTTC. This sequence encodes CSASLRDKGYDEQFF. The chain has TRBV20-1 and TRBJ2-1, with D maybe TRBD1 (6 bases). The CDR3 consists of 15 residues. Trimming took 5 bases from V and 8 from J, leaving 22 bases between them. Germline V CDR1 and CDR2: DFQATT, SNEGSKA (reference sequence).

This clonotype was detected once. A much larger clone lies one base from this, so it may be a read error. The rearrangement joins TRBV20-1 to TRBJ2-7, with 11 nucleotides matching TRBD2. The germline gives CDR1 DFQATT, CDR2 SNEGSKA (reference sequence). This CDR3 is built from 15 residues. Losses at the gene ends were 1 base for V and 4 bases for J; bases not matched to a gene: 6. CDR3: CSARGSLAGEYEQYF. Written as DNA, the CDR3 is TGCAGTGCTAGAGGTTCACTAGCGGGAGAGTACGAGCAGTACTTC.